Each of the 6 T cell receptor beta chains below was sequenced from the same sample in a study of neurological immune-mediated disorders (dated by TCRdb to between 2018 and 2020). The receptor library was made with 5' RACE. Instrument used: Illumina HiSeq 2500. TCRdb redid the processing of the public reads, applying fastp at Q25 and MiXCR, and retained in-frame beta chains. Each record represents a unique CDR3 protein, reported with the most common genes and DNA among its rows. The sample records about 66,000 distinct CDR3 sequences, 3.5% to 5.5% of which are singletons. Clones ranked in the top ten supply 6.5% to 7.5% of the sample. Sequenced input: PBMCs. These receptors all come from a man aged 25-45 years with multiple sclerosis.

Of note for this clonotype: This clone may be a read error of a much larger clone one base away. The chain combines TRBV20-1 with TRBJ1-5, with D possibly being TRBD1 (5 bases). CDR1 and CDR2 from the germline V gene are DFQATT and SNEGSKA (reference sequence). The CDR3 runs to 11 residues. Written as DNA, the CDR3 is TGCAGTGCAGTCAGCCCGGGACGGCAGAATTTT. Translated, it gives CSAVSPGRQNF.

In regard to this clonotype: The conserved phenylalanine or tryptophan normally closing the CDR3 is absent here, so this likely arose from a read error. The rearrangement links TRBV7-9 to TRBJ2-2; 11 bases fit TRBD2. CDR1 SEHNR and CDR2 FQNEAQ come from the germline V gene (reference sequence). The CDR3 has 16 amino acids. V was clipped by 10 bases and J by 2 bases; unmatched bases: 9. CDR3 region: CATRPGTSGNTGELFN. The CDR3 DNA reads as TGTGCCACCCGACCCGGGACTAGCGGTAACACCGGGGAGCTGTTTAAT.

This clonotype was seen repeatedly, ten times or more. The chain links TRBV12-3 or TRBV12-4 to TRBJ1-5, with 12 bases identical to TRBD1. J lost 6 bases, V lost 4 bases, and 7 bases had no gene match. The CDR3 is 16 amino acids. CDR3 sequence: CASSSPGTGGGQPQHF. CDR3 nucleotides: TGTGCCAGCAGTTCTCCCGGGACAGGGGGCGGTCAGCCCCAGCATTTT.

This clonotype was seen many times. The chain has TRBV20-1 and TRBJ1-2; 11 bases line up with TRBD1. Germline trimming cut 4 bases from V and 8 bases from J; bases unmatched to any gene: 6. The CDR3 runs 13 residues. Per the germline V gene, CDR1 is DFQATT and CDR2 is SNEGSKA (reference sequence). CDR3 amino acids: CSAKDRGQKGYTF. In DNA form, the CDR3 reads TGCAGTGCTAAGGACAGGGGGCAGAAGGGCTACACCTTC.

The chain employs TRBV29-1 and TRBJ2-3; no reliable D call. CDR3 size: 11 residues. Trimming removed 5 bases at V and 5 bases at J, with 8 bases between. CDR1 and CDR2 from the germline V gene are SQVTM and ANQGSEA. The CDR3 loop is CSVRVGDTQYF. The CDR3 nucleotides are TGCAGCGTTCGGGTGGGAGATACGCAGTATTTT.

This clonotype was observed at least ten times. This chain links TRBV9 with TRBJ1-5; 8 nucleotides match TRBD1. The CDR3 spans 14 residues. Per germline, CDR1 SGDLS and CDR2 YYNGEE. V shed 3 bases, J shed 7 bases, and the junction held 6 bases outside the gene matches. The CDR3 spells CASSESTGGQPQHF. The CDR3 DNA reads TGTGCCAGCAGCGAGAGCACAGGGGGGCAGCCCCAGCATTTT.